Reported below is one T cell receptor beta chain. Use of 60 Vbeta and 13 Jbeta primers characterized the PCR. This table comes from immunoSEQ multiplex PCR, and its TCRdb copy is limited to in-frame clones, with some not included. The table lists about 150,000 clones, under 85% of them singletons, with 2.5% to 3% in the top ten. This entry is derived from a study of cytomegalovirus exposure and HLA in healthy donors. Trimming stripped 2 bases from V and 0 bases from J, with 8 bases between. The length of the CDR3 is 14 residues. The germline V gene has CDR1 SGHVS and CDR2 FNYEAQ. This sequence was found in a man in his late teens or twenties in good health and CMV-seronegative. The V gene is TRBV7-6, the J gene TRBJ2-7; tentatively, D is TRBD1 (5 bases). Material: PBMCs. This CDR3 reads CASSLTGISYEQYF. The CDR3 coding sequence is TGTGCCAGCAGCTTAACAGGAATCTCCTACGAGCAGTACTTC.